This TCR beta chain comes out of a study of shared clonotypes between healthy human individuals. Findings and caveats of the study: How much donors shared clonotypes was expected to be affected by sequencing depth.

The repertoire was sequenced with immunoSEQ multiplex PCR; TCRdb's copy has only in-frame clones and lacks some. There are around 510,000 clones in the sample; approximately 95% occur only once, and 0.05% to 0.07% lies in the top ten. V gave up 4 bases and J gave up 2 bases, with 12 bases separating them. The CDR3 loop spans 15 amino acids. The V gene's germline CDR1 is KGHSH and CDR2 LQKENI. As for this clone: Its target is not known.

This TCR was sampled from a woman aged 30 to 39 in good health. What was sequenced was naive CD4+ T cells sorted from blood. Documented subset: CD45RA+ positively selected. This chain links TRBV18 with TRBJ2-1; D is ambiguous. Written as DNA, the CDR3 is TGTGCCAGCTCACGAGGCAGCTCTACCTACAATGAGCAGTTCTTC. It translates to CASSRGSSTYNEQFF.